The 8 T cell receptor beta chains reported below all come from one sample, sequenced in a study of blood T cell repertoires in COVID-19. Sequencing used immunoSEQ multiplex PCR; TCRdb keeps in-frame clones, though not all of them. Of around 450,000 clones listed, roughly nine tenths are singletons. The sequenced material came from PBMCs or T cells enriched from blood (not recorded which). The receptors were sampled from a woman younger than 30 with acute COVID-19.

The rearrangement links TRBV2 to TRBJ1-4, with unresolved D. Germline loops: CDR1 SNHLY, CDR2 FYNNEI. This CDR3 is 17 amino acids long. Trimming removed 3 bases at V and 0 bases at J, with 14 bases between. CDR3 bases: TGTGCCAGCAGTGATTCGGCCCTAGTCGCAACTAATGAAAAACTGTTTTTT. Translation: CASSDSALVATNEKLFF.

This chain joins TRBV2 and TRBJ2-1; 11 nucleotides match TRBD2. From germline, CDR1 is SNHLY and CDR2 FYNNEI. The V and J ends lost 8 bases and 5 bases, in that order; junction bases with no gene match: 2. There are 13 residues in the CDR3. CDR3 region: CASPGLADNEQFF. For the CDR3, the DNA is TGTGCCAGCCCGGGACTAGCGGACAATGAGCAGTTCTTC. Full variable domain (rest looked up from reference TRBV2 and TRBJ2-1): EPEVTQTPSHQVTQMGQEVILRCVPISNHLYFYWYRQILGQKVEFLVSFYNNEISEKSEIFDDQFSVERPDGSNFTLKIRSTKLEDSAMYFCASPGLADNEQFFGPGTRLTVL.

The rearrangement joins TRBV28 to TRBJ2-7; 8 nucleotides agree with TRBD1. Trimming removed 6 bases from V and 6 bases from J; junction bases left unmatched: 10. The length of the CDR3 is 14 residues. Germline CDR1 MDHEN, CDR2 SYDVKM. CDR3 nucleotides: TGTGCCAGCAGCCTCGCAGGCACAGGGGGCGAGCAGTACTTC. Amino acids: CASSLAGTGGEQYF.

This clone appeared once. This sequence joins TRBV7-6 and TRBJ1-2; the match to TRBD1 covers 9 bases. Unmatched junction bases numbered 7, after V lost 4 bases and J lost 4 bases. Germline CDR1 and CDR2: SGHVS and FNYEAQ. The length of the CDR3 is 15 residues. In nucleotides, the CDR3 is TGTGCCAGCAGCTCGGGACAGGGAGGGTTCTATGGCTACACCTTC. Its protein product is CASSSGQGGFYGYTF.

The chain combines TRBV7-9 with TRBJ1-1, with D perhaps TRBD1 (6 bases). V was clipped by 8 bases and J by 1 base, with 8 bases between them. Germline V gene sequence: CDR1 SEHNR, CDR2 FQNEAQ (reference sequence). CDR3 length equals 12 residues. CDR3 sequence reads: CASPGANTEAFF. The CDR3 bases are TGTGCCAGCCCAGGGGCGAACACTGAAGCTTTCTTT.

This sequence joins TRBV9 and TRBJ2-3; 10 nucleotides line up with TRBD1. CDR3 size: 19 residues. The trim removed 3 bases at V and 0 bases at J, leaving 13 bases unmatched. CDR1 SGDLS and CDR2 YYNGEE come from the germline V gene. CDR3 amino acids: CASSGQGAELHRSTDTQYF. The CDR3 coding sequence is TGTGCCAGCAGCGGACAGGGGGCCGAGCTCCACCGAAGCACAGATACGCAGTATTTT.

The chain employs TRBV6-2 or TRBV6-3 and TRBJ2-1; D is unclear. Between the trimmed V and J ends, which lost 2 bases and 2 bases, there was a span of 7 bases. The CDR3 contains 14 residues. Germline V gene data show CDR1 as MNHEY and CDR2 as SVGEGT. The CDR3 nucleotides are TGTGCCAGCAGTTACATCCGGGCCTACAATGAGCAGTTCTTC. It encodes CASSYIRAYNEQFF.

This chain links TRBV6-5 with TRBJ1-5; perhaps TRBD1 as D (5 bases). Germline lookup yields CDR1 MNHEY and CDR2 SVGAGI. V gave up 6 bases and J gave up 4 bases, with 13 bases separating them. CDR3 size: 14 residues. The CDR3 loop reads CASSRTGENQPQHF. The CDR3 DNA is TGTGCCAGCAGCCGCACAGGAGAAAATCAGCCCCAGCATTTT.